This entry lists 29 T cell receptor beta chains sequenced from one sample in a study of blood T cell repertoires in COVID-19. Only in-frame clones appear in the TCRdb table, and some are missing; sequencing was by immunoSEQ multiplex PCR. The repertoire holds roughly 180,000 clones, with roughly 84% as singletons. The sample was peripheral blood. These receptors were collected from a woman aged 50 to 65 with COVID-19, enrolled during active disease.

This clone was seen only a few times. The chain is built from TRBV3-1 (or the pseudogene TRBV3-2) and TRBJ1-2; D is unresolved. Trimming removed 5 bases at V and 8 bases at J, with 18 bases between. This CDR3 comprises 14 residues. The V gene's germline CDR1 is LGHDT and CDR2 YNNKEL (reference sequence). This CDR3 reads CASSTTGPLSGYTF. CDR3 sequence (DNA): TGTGCCAGCAGCACGACGGGTCCCTTGTCGGGCTACACCTTC.

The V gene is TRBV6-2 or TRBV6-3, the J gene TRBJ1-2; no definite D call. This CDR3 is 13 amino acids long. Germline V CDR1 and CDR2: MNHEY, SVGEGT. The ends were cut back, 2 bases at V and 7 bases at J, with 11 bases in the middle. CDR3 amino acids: CASSYRGGFGYTF. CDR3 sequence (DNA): TGTGCCAGCAGTTACCGAGGCGGTTTTGGCTACACCTTC.

CDR3 protein: CATSDLLGQVAFF. As DNA, the CDR3 is TGTGCCACCAGTGATTTGTTGGGACAGGTGGCTTTCTTT. This sequence joins TRBV24-1 and TRBJ1-1; 8 nucleotides match TRBD1. The germline V gene has CDR1 KGHDR and CDR2 SFDVKD. This CDR3 is built from 13 residues. V shed 0 bases, J shed 11 bases, and the junction held 4 bases outside the gene matches.

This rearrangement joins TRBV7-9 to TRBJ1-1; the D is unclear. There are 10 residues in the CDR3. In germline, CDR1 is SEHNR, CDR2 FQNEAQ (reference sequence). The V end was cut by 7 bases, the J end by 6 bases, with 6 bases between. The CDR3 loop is CASTSAEAFF. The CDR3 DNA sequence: TGTGCCAGCACGTCCGCTGAAGCTTTCTTT.

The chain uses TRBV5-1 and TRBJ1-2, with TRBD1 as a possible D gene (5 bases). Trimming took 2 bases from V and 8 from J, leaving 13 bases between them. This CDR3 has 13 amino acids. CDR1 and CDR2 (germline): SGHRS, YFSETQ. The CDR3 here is CASSFSGGEGYTF. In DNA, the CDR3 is TGCGCCAGCAGCTTCTCCGGGGGAGAGGGCTACACCTTC.

The CDR3, as DNA: TGTGCCAGCAGTCCACCGGGTATTCATCAGCCCCAGCATTTT. It encodes CASSPPGIHQPQHF. J is TRBJ1-5 and V is TRBV2; D ambiguous. V was trimmed by 5 bases and J by 5 bases, leaving 13 bases between them. Germline CDR1 is SNHLY and CDR2 is FYNNEI. This CDR3 is 14 amino acids long.

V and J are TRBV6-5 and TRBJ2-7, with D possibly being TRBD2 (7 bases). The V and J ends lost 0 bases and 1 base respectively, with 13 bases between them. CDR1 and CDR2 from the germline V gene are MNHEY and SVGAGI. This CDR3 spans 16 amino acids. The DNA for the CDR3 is TGTGCCAGCAGTTACTCGATCGGGGGGCAGTCCTACGAGCAGTACTTC. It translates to CASSYSIGGQSYEQYF.

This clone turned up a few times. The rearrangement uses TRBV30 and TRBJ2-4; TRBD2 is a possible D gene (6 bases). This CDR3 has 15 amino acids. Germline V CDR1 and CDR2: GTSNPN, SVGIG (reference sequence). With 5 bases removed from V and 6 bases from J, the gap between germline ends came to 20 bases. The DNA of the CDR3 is TGTGCCTGGGGAAGCCAGGTCGTGGGAGGAAACATTCAGTACTTC. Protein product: CAWGSQVVGGNIQYF.

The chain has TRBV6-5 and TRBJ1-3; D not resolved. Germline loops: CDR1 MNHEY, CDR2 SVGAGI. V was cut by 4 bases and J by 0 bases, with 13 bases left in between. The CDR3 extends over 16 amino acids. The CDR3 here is CASSSTGIHSGNTIYF. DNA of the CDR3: TGTGCCAGCAGTTCCACGGGAATCCACTCTGGAAACACCATATATTTT.

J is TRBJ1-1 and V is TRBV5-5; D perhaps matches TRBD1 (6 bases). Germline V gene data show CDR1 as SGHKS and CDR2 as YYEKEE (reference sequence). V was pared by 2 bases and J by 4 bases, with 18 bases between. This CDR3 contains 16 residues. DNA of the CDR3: TGTGCCAGCAGCTTCGGAACGGGGGGGCTGGCCACTGAAGCTTTCTTT. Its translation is CASSFGTGGLATEAFF.

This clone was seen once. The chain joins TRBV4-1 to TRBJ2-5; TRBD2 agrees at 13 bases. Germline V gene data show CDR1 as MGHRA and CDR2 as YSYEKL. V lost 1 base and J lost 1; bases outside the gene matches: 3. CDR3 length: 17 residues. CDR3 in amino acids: CASSQVGLAGFQETQYF. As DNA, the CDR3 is TGCGCCAGCAGCCAAGTGGGACTAGCGGGGTTCCAAGAGACCCAGTACTTC.

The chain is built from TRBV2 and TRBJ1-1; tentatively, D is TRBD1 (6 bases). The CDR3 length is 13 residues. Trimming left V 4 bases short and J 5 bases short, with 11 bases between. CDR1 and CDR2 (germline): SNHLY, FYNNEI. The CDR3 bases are TGTGCCAGCAGTGGACAGGAATTGACTGAAGCTTTCTTT. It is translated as CASSGQELTEAFF.

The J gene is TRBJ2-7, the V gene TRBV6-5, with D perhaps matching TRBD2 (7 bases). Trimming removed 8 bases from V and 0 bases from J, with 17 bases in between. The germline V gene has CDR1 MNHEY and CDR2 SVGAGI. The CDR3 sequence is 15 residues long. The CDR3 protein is CASPPGGLISYEQYF. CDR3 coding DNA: TGTGCCAGCCCCCCGGGGGGCTTAATCTCCTACGAGCAGTACTTC.

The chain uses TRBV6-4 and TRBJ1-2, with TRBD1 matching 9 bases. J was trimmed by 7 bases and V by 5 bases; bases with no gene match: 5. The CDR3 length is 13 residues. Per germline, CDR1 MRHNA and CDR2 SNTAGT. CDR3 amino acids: CASSSGTGFGYTF. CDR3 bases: TGTGCCAGCAGTTCCGGGACAGGGTTTGGCTACACCTTC.

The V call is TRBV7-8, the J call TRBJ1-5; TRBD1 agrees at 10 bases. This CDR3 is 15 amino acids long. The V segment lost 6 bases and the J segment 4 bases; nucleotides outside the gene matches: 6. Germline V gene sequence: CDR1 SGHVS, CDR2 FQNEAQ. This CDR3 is CASSLGQGENQPQHF. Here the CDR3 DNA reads TGTGCCAGCAGTCTCGGACAGGGGGAGAATCAGCCCCAGCATTTT.

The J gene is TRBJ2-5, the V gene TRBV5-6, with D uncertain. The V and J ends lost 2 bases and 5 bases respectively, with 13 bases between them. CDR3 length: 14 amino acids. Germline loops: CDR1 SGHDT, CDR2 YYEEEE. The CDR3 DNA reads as TGTGCCAGCAGCTTTTGGCAGACTGTGGAGACCCAGTACTTC. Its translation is CASSFWQTVETQYF.

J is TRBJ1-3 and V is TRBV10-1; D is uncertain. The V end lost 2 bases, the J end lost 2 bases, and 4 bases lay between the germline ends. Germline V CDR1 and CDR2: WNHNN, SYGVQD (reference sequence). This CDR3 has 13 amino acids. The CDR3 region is CASSESPGNTIYF. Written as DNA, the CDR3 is TGCGCCAGCAGTGAGAGCCCTGGAAACACCATATATTTT.

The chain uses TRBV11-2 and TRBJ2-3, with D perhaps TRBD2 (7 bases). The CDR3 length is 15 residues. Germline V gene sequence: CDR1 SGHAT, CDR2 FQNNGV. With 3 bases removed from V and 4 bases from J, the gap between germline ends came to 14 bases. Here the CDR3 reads CASSFEGGRADTQYF. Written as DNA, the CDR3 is TGTGCCAGCAGCTTTGAGGGGGGGCGGGCAGATACGCAGTATTTT.

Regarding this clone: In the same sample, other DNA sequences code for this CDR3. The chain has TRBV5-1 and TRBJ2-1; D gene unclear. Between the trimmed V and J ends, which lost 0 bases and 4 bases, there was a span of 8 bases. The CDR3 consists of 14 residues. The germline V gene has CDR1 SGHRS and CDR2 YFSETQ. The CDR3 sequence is CASSLGQSYNEQFF. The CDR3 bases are TGCGCCAGCAGCTTGGGGCAGTCTTACAATGAGCAGTTCTTC.

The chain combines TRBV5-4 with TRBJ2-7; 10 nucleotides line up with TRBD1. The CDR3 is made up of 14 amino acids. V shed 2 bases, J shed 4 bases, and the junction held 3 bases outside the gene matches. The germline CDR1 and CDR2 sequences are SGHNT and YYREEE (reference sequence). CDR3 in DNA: TGTGCCAGCAGCTTCGGGACAGGGGTGTACGAGCAGTACTTC. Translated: CASSFGTGVYEQYF.

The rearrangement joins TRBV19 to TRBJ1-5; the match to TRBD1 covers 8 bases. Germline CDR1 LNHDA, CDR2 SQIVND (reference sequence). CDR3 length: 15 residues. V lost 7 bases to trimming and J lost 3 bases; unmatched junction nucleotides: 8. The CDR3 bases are TGTGCCAGTATCCGAGGGACAGGACACAATCAGCCCCAGCATTTT. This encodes CASIRGTGHNQPQHF.

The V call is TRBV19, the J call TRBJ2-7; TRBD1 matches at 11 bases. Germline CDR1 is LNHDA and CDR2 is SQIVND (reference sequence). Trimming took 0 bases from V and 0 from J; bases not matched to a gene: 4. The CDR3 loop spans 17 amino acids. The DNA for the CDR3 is TGTGCCAGTAGTATAGAAGGGACAGGGGGACTCTCCTACGAGCAGTACTTC. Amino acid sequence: CASSIEGTGGLSYEQYF.

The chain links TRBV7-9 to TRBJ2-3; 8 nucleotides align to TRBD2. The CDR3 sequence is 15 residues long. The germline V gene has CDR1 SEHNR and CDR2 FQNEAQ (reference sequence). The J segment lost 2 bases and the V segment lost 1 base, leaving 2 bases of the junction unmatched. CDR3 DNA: TGTGCCAGCAGCTTAGTAGCGGGACTCACAGATACGCAGTATTTT. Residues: CASSLVAGLTDTQYF.

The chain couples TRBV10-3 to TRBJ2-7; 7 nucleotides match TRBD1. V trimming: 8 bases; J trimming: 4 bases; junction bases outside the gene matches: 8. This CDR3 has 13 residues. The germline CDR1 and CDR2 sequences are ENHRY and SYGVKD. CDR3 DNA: TGTGCCATCTGGGACAGTGGGTTTTACGAGCAGTACTTC. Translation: CAIWDSGFYEQYF.

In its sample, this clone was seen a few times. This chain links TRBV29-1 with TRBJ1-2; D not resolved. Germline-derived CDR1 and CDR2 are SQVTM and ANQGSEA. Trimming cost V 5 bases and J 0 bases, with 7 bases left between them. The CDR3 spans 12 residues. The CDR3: CSVYITNYGYTF. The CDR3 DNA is TGCAGCGTTTACATTACTAACTATGGCTACACCTTC.

The CDR3 DNA follows: TGCGCCAGCAGTGAGTCAGGGGGCTATCAGGTCCGGTACTTC. This encodes CASSESGGYQVRYF. The chain employs TRBV10-2 and TRBJ2-5; TRBD1 agrees at 7 bases. The CDR3 runs to 14 residues. Trimming removed 0 bases from V and 13 bases from J; junction bases left unmatched: 11. CDR1 is WSHSY, CDR2 SAAADI, per germline.

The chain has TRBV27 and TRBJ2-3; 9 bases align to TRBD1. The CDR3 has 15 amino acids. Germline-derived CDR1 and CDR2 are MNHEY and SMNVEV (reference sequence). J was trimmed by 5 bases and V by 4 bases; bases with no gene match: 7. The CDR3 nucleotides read TGTGCCAGCAGTTGGGGACAGGGAGGAGGAGATACGCAGTATTTT. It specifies CASSWGQGGGDTQYF.

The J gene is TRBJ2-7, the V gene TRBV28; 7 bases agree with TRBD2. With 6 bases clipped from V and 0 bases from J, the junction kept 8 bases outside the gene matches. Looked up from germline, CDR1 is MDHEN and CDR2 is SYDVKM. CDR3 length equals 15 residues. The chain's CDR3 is CASSPWGGSSYEQYF. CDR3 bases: TGTGCCAGCAGCCCTTGGGGGGGTAGCTCCTACGAGCAGTACTTC.

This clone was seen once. The CDR3 bases are TGCGCCAGCAGCCAAGGTCTGTCTGGACAGGGAGGAAGATATGGCTACACCTTC. This gives the protein CASSQGLSGQGGRYGYTF. J is TRBJ1-2 and V is TRBV4-1, with 8 nucleotides matching TRBD1. Germline trimming cut 1 base from V and 5 bases from J; bases unmatched to any gene: 15. Germline CDR1 MGHRA, CDR2 YSYEKL. The CDR3 is 18 residues long.